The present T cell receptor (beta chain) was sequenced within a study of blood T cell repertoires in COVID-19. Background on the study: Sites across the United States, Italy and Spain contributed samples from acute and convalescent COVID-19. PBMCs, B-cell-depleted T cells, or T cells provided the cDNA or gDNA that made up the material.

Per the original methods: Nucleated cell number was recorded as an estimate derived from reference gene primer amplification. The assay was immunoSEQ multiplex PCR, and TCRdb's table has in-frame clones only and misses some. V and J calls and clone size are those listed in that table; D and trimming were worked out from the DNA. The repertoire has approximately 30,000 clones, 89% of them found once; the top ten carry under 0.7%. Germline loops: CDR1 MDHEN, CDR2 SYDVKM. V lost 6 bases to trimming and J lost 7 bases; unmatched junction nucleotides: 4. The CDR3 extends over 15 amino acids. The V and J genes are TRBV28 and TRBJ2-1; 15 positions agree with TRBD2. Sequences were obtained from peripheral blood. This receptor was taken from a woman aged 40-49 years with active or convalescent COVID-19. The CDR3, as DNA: TGTGCCAGCAGCATCGGGACTAGCGGGAGGAATGAGCAGTTCTTC. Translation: CASSIGTSGRNEQFF.